The next 32 T cell receptor beta chains were all read from a single sample in a study of cytotoxic CD8 clonotypes in ibrutinib-treated CLL. Some clones are missing from TCRdb's copy, which holds only in-frame ones; the method was immunoSEQ multiplex PCR. The top ten clones hold roughly 14% of a sample with roughly 250,000 clones, 60% to 75% of them seen once. The sequenced sample was PBMCs, obtained after 24 months of ibrutinib treatment. These receptors were collected from a human donor with chronic lymphocytic leukemia.

The chain combines TRBV7-6 with TRBJ2-7; D unclear. CDR1 is SGHVS and CDR2 is FNYEAQ in the germline V gene. Trimming stripped 3 bases from V and 2 bases from J, with 11 bases between. The CDR3 runs to 14 residues. The CDR3 nucleotides are TGTGCCAGCAGCTTTATCAATAGCCCCTACGAGCAGTACTTC. Translated, it gives CASSFINSPYEQYF.

The gene calls are TRBV30 and TRBJ2-7; the D gene could be TRBD1 or TRBD2 (5 bases each). Trimming left V 8 bases short and J 0 bases short, with 8 bases between. Germline-derived CDR1 and CDR2 are GTSNPN and SVGIG (reference sequence). This CDR3 spans 11 amino acids. CDR3 residues: CAGTSSYEQYF. CDR3 DNA: TGTGCCGGGACCTCCTCCTACGAGCAGTACTTC. Full variable domain (missing parts from reference TRBV30 and TRBJ2-7): SQTIHQWPATLVQPVGSPLSLECTVEGTSNPNLYWYRQAAGRGLQLLFYSVGIGQISSEVPQNLSASRPQDRQFILSSKKLLLSDSGFYLCAGTSSYEQYFGPGTRLTVT.

The chain couples TRBV28 to TRBJ2-7; 9 bases agree with TRBD2. Per germline, CDR1 MDHEN and CDR2 SYDVKM. Germline trimming cut 8 bases from V and 4 bases from J; bases unmatched to any gene: 9. The CDR3 spans 14 residues. In DNA form, the CDR3 reads TGTGCCAGCTCACTCCCCCTAGCGGGATACGAGCAGTACTTC. Its translation is CASSLPLAGYEQYF.

Details on this clone: The junction does not match germline at one end; this may be a read error. The chain uses TRBV7-7 and TRBJ2-1; 11 positions match TRBD2. The CDR3 runs to 16 residues. Germline V gives CDR1 SSHAT, CDR2 FNYEAQ (reference sequence). The CDR3, as DNA: TGTGCTAGCAGCTTAGACGGACTAGCGGGCCCAGATGAGCAGTTCTTC. Translation: CASSLDGLAGPDEQFF.

CDR3 region: CASSALSGTADTQYF. The CDR3 bases are TGTGCCAGCAGCGCCCTTAGCGGGACCGCAGATACGCAGTATTTT. V usage is TRBV9 and J usage is TRBJ2-3; 8 bases are a match to TRBD2. Germline assignment: CDR1 SGDLS and CDR2 YYNGEE. V dropped 3 bases and J dropped 4; count of bases not matched to a gene: 7. This CDR3 region has 15 residues. Filled out from reference TRBV9 and TRBJ2-3, the complete variable domain reads DSGVTQTPKHLITATGQRVTLRCSPRSGDLSVYWYQQSLDQGLQFLIQYYNGEERAKGNILERFSAQQFPDLHSELNLSSLELGDSALYFCASSALSGTADTQYFGPGTRLTVL.

V gene TRBV6-6 combines with J gene TRBJ2-1; D remains ambiguous. CDR1 and CDR2 (germline): MNHNY, SVGAGI (reference sequence). The CDR3 runs to 15 residues. V lost 4 bases, J lost 4 bases, and 14 bases lay in between. The CDR3, as DNA: TGTGCCAGCAGTTCCACGGAAAACGGATACAATGAGCAGTTCTTC. As protein: CASSSTENGYNEQFF.

The chain has TRBV7-9 and TRBJ2-1; D gene uncertain. The V and J ends lost 4 bases and 6 bases respectively, with 7 bases between them. From germline, CDR1 is SEHNR and CDR2 FQNEAQ (reference sequence). This CDR3 comprises 12 residues. CDR3 in DNA: TGTGCCAGCAGCTCGACTTTCAATGAGCAGTTCTTC. Its protein product is CASSSTFNEQFF.

The gene calls are TRBV28 and TRBJ2-3; TRBD1 matches at 8 bases. The CDR3 extends over 16 amino acids. Germline lookup yields CDR1 MDHEN and CDR2 SYDVKM. The trim removed 2 bases at V and 2 bases at J, leaving 6 bases unmatched. The CDR3 is CASSLTQGAATDTQYF. The CDR3 bases are TGTGCCAGCAGTTTAACGCAGGGGGCGGCCACAGATACGCAGTATTTT.

This clone showed up just a few times. This chain connects TRBV6-6 to TRBJ2-1; D might be TRBD2 (5 bases). CDR3 length: 16 residues. Trimming took 4 bases from V and 0 from J, leaving 13 bases between them. Germline V gives CDR1 MNHNY, CDR2 SVGAGI (reference sequence). CDR3 loop: CASSSYSVSSYNEQFF. The CDR3, as DNA: TGTGCCAGCAGTTCTTATAGCGTTAGCTCCTACAATGAGCAGTTCTTC.

The V gene is TRBV5-3, the J gene TRBJ1-5; D gene unclear. TRBV5-3 is an open reading frame, and its role is uncertain. With 4 bases removed from V and 2 bases from J, the gap between germline ends came to 16 bases. The CDR3 spans 16 residues. CDR3 loop: CARSRWPNGGNQPQHF. As DNA, the CDR3 is TGTGCCAGAAGCCGCTGGCCCAACGGAGGCAATCAGCCCCAGCATTTT.

The chain combines TRBV5-1 with TRBJ2-2; TRBD2 matches at 11 bases. V lost 7 bases, J lost 5 bases, and 16 bases stayed unmatched. Germline-derived CDR1 and CDR2 are SGHRS and YFSETQ. CDR3 length equals 18 residues. CDR3 in amino acids: CASGYPLGTSGRTGELFF. Written as DNA, the CDR3 is TGCGCCAGCGGCTACCCCCTCGGCACTAGCGGGAGAACCGGGGAGCTGTTTTTT.

The chain carries TRBV6-6 and TRBJ2-1; 10 nucleotides line up with TRBD2. CDR1 MNHNY and CDR2 SVGAGI come from the germline V gene (reference sequence). This CDR3 is 14 amino acids long. The junction had 6 bases not matched to a gene; V was cut back by 8 bases and J by 5 bases. CDR3 in DNA: TGTGCCAGCTGGGGACTAGCGTTTCACAATGAGCAGTTCTTC. Protein product: CASWGLAFHNEQFF.

The J gene is TRBJ1-1, the V gene TRBV10-3; 8 nucleotides line up with TRBD1. The V gene end was trimmed by 3 bases and the J gene end by 1 base; junction bases not matched to a gene: 7. This CDR3 has 16 residues. The germline V gene encodes CDR1 ENHRY and CDR2 SYGVKD. The CDR3 loop is CAISDPDQGANTEAFF. For the CDR3, the DNA is TGTGCCATCAGTGACCCCGATCAGGGGGCGAACACTGAAGCTTTCTTT.

CDR3 sequence: CSAEGPLDTGELFF. The CDR3 nucleotides read TGCAGCGCTGAGGGACCCTTGGACACCGGGGAGCTGTTTTTT. This rearrangement joins TRBV29-1 to TRBJ2-2, with D perhaps matching TRBD1 or TRBD2 (5 bases each). The CDR3 spans 14 residues. The germline gives CDR1 SQVTM, CDR2 ANQGSEA. V lost 7 bases, J lost 3 bases, and 15 bases lay in between.

The sample holds a few counts of this clone. An end of the junction differs from the germline gene, which may be a read error. V usage is TRBV7-7 and J usage is TRBJ1-1, with unresolved D. Germline loops: CDR1 SSHAT, CDR2 FNYEAQ (reference sequence). CDR3 length: 13 residues. In nucleotides, the CDR3 is TGTGCTAGCAGCTTGAGTCAGGACACTGAAGCTTTCTTT. Protein sequence: CASSLSQDTEAFF.

V is TRBV10-3 and J is TRBJ2-5; a weak D match, TRBD2 (5 bases). V lost 6 bases and J lost 0, with 8 bases in between. CDR3 length: 13 amino acids. CDR1 and CDR2 from the germline V gene are ENHRY and SYGVKD. CDR3 coding DNA: TGTGCCATCAGGGAGGCCGACCAAGAGACCCAGTACTTC. This encodes CAIREADQETQYF.

This clone has only one observation. This sequence joins TRBV9 and TRBJ2-7, with 10 bases that match TRBD1. Germline V gives CDR1 SGDLS, CDR2 YYNGEE. V lost 2 bases to trimming and J lost 4 bases; unmatched junction nucleotides: 12. CDR3 length: 17 amino acids. The CDR3 region is CASSVRQGANTWYEQYF. The CDR3 DNA reads as TGTGCCAGCAGCGTCCGACAGGGGGCGAACACTTGGTACGAGCAGTACTTC.

This clone occurred a few times. This sequence joins TRBV19 and TRBJ2-5; TRBD2 aligns across 11 bases. V was clipped by 6 bases and J by 5 bases; unmatched bases: 14. Per germline, CDR1 LNHDA and CDR2 SQIVND (reference sequence). CDR3 size: 17 residues. The CDR3 region is CASRPSGRTLPGETQYF. The CDR3 DNA reads as TGTGCCAGTAGGCCTAGCGGGAGGACCCTACCGGGGGAGACCCAGTACTTC. Variable domain in full (rest from reference TRBV19 and TRBJ2-5): DGGITQSPKYLFRKEGQNVTLSCEQNLNHDAMYWYRQDPGQGLRLIYYSQIVNDFQKGDIAEGYSVSREKKESFPLTVTSAQKNPTAFYLCASRPSGRTLPGETQYFGPGTRLLVL.

The chain joins TRBV6-6 to TRBJ1-1, with 11 positions matching TRBD1. The CDR3 length is 14 residues. Per germline, CDR1 MNHNY and CDR2 SVGAGI (reference sequence). The ends lost 7 bases at V and 4 bases at J; junction bases unmatched: 5. The CDR3, as DNA: TGTGCCAGCACCTCCGGGACAGGGGGCACTGAAGCTTTCTTT. Protein sequence: CASTSGTGGTEAFF.

CDR3 in amino acids: CASSVQGPGFYEQYF. The CDR3 region has the DNA TGTGCCAGCAGCGTCCAAGGGCCGGGGTTCTACGAGCAGTACTTC. The chain links TRBV5-6 to TRBJ2-7; a possible D gene is TRBD2 (5 bases). V was cut by 4 bases and J by 3 bases, with 17 bases left in between. This CDR3 is built from 15 residues. Germline loops: CDR1 SGHDT, CDR2 YYEEEE.

This sequence joins TRBV5-8 and TRBJ2-7, with TRBD1 matching over 9 bases. Trimming removed 4 bases from V and 1 base from J; junction bases left unmatched: 9. This CDR3 is built from 16 residues. CDR1 is SGHTS and CDR2 is YDEGEE in the germline V gene. CDR3 bases: TGTGCCAGCAGCAGGGGGCCGGGACAGGGTTCCTACGAGCAGTACTTC. Translation: CASSRGPGQGSYEQYF. The variable domain in full, with the rest retrieved from reference TRBV5-8 and TRBJ2-7, is EAGVTQSPTHLIKTRGQQATLRCSPISGHTSVYWYQQALGLGLQFLLWYDEGEERNRGNFPPRFSGRQFPNYSSELNVNALELEDSALYLCASSRGPGQGSYEQYFGPGTRLTVT.

This clone was counted a few times. At one end, the junction sequence differs from germline, possibly due to a read error. The V call is TRBV7-7, the J call TRBJ2-3; D not resolved. The CDR3 contains 15 residues. Germline CDR1 reads SSHAT; CDR2 reads FNYEAQ (reference sequence). The CDR3 loop is CASSLEIGGTDTQYF. The CDR3 DNA follows: TGTGCTAGCAGCTTAGAAATAGGAGGCACAGATACGCAGTATTTT.

This chain joins TRBV18 and TRBJ2-2; tentatively, D is TRBD2 (5 bases). Germline-derived CDR1 and CDR2 are KGHSH and LQKENI. The CDR3 length is 14 residues. With 5 bases removed from V and 3 bases from J, the gap between germline ends came to 10 bases. CDR3 sequence (DNA): TGTGCCAGCTCAGGAGGATTGGACACCGGGGAGCTGTTTTTT. It translates to CASSGGLDTGELFF.

This chain connects TRBV11-3 to TRBJ2-7, with D perhaps given as TRBD1 or TRBD2 (5 bases each). V lost 5 bases, J lost 7 bases, and 24 bases lay in between. CDR1 is SGHNT and CDR2 is YENEEA in the germline V gene. This CDR3 region has 16 residues. The CDR3 DNA sequence: TGTGCCAGCAGCCCGGGCCGGGGACCCTTGTCTGGAGAGCAGTACTTC. Translated: CASSPGRGPLSGEQYF.

V is TRBV6-5 and J is TRBJ2-5; 9 nucleotides line up with TRBD1. V dropped 5 bases and J dropped 4; count of bases not matched to a gene: 5. The CDR3 is made up of 14 amino acids. Germline V gives CDR1 MNHEY, CDR2 SVGAGI. The CDR3 DNA reads as TGTGCCAGCAGTCCGGGGACAGGGAGAGAGACCCAGTACTTC. Amino acid sequence: CASSPGTGRETQYF.

The rearrangement uses TRBV25-1 and TRBJ2-1; D remains ambiguous. CDR3 size: 15 residues. The V end was cut by 5 bases, the J end by 0 bases, with 11 bases between. From germline, CDR1 is MGHDK and CDR2 SYGVNS. The CDR3 spells CASSFGLSSYNEQFF. Here the CDR3 DNA reads TGTGCCAGCAGTTTTGGGTTAAGCTCCTACAATGAGCAGTTCTTC.

This clone was picked up a small number of times. The rearrangement links TRBV5-1 to TRBJ1-5; D is ambiguous. The CDR3 spans 15 residues. With 1 base removed from V and 0 bases from J, the gap between germline ends came to 8 bases. In germline, CDR1 is SGHRS, CDR2 YFSETQ. The CDR3, as DNA: TGCGCCAGCAGCTTGCCCAGGAATAGCAATCAGCCCCAGCATTTT. The encoded protein is CASSLPRNSNQPQHF.

The chain uses TRBV7-9 and TRBJ2-7; the D is unclear. The CDR3 contains 14 residues. V was clipped by 2 bases and J by 3 bases, with 11 bases between them. CDR1 is SEHNR and CDR2 is FQNEAQ in the germline V gene (reference sequence). The CDR3 region is CASSLSATLYEQYF. The DNA of the CDR3 is TGTGCCAGCAGCTTATCGGCCACCCTCTACGAGCAGTACTTC. Full variable domain (outside the CDR3, taken from reference TRBV7-9 and TRBJ2-7): DTGVSQNPRHKITKRGQNVTFRCDPISEHNRLYWYRQTLGQGPEFLTYFQNEAQLEKSRLLSDRFSAERPKGSFSTLEIQRTEQGDSAMYLCASSLSATLYEQYFGPGTRLTVT.

This clone was counted a single time. One end of the junction is discordant with germline, which a read error may explain. The chain couples TRBV13 to TRBJ1-2; D possibly corresponds to TRBD1 (6 bases). Germline values: CDR1 PRHDT, CDR2 FYEKMQ (reference sequence). The CDR3 loop spans 12 amino acids. In nucleotides, the CDR3 is TGTGCCAGCAGCTTTTCAACGTTGGGACACAACTTC. As protein: CASSFSTLGHNF.

The genes are TRBV5-1 and TRBJ2-7; perhaps D is TRBD1 or TRBD2 (6 bases each). Germline assignment: CDR1 SGHRS and CDR2 YFSETQ. Trimming took off 4 bases at V and 5 bases at J, with 19 bases between the two ends. The CDR3 length is 15 residues. For the CDR3, the DNA is TGCGCCAGCAGCGCGGAGGGCTTAGGGGGGAACGAGCAGTACTTC. Its translation: CASSAEGLGGNEQYF.

The chain has TRBV6-6 and TRBJ1-3; 9 positions agree with TRBD1. Germline V CDR1 and CDR2: MNHNY, SVGAGI (reference sequence). This CDR3 has 16 amino acids. V gave up 2 bases and J gave up 1 base; unmatched junction bases: 3. The chain's CDR3 is CASSYRGQGSGNTIYF. As DNA, the CDR3 is TGTGCCAGCAGTTACCGGGGACAGGGATCTGGAAACACCATATATTTT.

The chain recombines TRBV9 with TRBJ1-5, with D perhaps TRBD1 (5 bases). CDR3 size: 15 residues. CDR1 is SGDLS and CDR2 is YYNGEE in the germline V gene. V gave up 4 bases and J gave up 7 bases, with 18 bases separating them. The CDR3: CASSPPDRSRQPQHF. DNA of the CDR3: TGTGCCAGCAGCCCTCCCGACAGATCTCGGCAGCCCCAGCATTTT.